These 8 T cell receptor beta chains originate from one sample sequenced in a study of patients and donors after allogeneic stem cell transplantation. TCRdb reprocessed the RT-PCR reads with MiXCR, giving one entry per CDR3 protein. The sample has more than 850,000 distinct CDR3 sequences; more than 15% are singletons. Source material: blood, either unsorted or a sorted T cell fraction (not recorded which). These receptors came from a human donor who was either an allogeneic HSCT recipient or a stem cell or donor lymphocyte infusion donor (not recorded which). It is not recorded whose cells these are; they may come from a transplant donor.

This clonotype was observed a handful of times. This chain links TRBV10-2 with TRBJ1-1; D is perhaps TRBD1 (5 bases). Germline CDR1 is WSHSY and CDR2 is SAAADI. Trimming shortened V by 7 bases and J by 0 bases, and 12 bases separated the two germline ends. CDR3 length: 14 residues. CDR3 sequence: CASTARGMNTEAFF. The CDR3 region has the DNA TGCGCCAGCACCGCGAGGGGAATGAACACTGAAGCTTTCTTT.

The V call is TRBV14, the J call TRBJ2-3; D gene uncertain. V gave up 4 bases and J gave up 4 bases, with 12 bases separating them. The CDR3 extends over 14 amino acids. Germline-derived CDR1 and CDR2 are SGHDN and FVKESK. CDR3 coding DNA: TGTGCCAGCAGCCGGAATGGGAAGTCAGATACGCAGTATTTT. Translation gives CASSRNGKSDTQYF.

The table lists this clonotype with many counts. The V gene is TRBV7-2, the J gene TRBJ2-3, with 7 bases that match TRBD2. CDR1 and CDR2 from the germline V gene are SGHTA and FQGNSA. V trimming: 0 bases; J trimming: 6 bases; junction bases outside the gene matches: 15. The CDR3 spans 18 residues. The CDR3 loop reads CASSLAPSSGVTMDTQYF. CDR3 coding DNA: TGTGCCAGCAGCTTAGCGCCTTCCAGCGGGGTGACAATGGATACGCAGTATTTT.

The chain links TRBV4-2 to TRBJ2-5; the match to TRBD1 covers 10 bases. The V segment lost 0 bases and the J segment 2 bases; nucleotides outside the gene matches: 12. This CDR3 has 19 amino acids. CDR1 and CDR2 from the germline V gene are LGHNA and YNFKEQ. CDR3 sequence: CASSQDRQGAMGGQETQYF. The DNA for the CDR3 is TGTGCCAGCAGCCAAGATAGACAGGGGGCGATGGGGGGACAAGAGACCCAGTACTTC.

This clonotype turned up a few times. This sequence joins TRBV2 and TRBJ2-6, with 7 bases identical to TRBD1. J lost 2 bases, V lost 5 bases, and 12 bases had no gene match. Per the germline V gene, CDR1 is SNHLY and CDR2 is FYNNEI. This CDR3 comprises 18 residues. CDR3 sequence: CASSKTGVTLAGANVLTF. As DNA, the CDR3 is TGTGCCAGCAGTAAAACAGGGGTGACCCTAGCTGGGGCCAACGTCCTGACTTTC.

This clonotype appeared a few times. The chain uses TRBV5-1 and TRBJ1-1; D call uncertain. CDR1 and CDR2 (germline): SGHRS, YFSETQ. The V gene lost 6 bases and the J gene lost 6 bases, with 15 bases spanning the gap. This CDR3 region has 13 residues. CDR3 sequence reads: CASIGGRKPEAFF. The CDR3, as DNA: TGCGCCAGCATAGGAGGGAGAAAGCCTGAAGCTTTCTTT. The full variable domain, rest sourced from reference TRBV5-1 and TRBJ1-1, is KAGVTQTPRYLIKTRGQQVTLSCSPISGHRSVSWYQQTPGQGLQFLFEYFSETQRNKGNFPGRFSGRQFSNSRSEMNVSTLELGDSALYLCASIGGRKPEAFFGQGTRLTVV.

This chain connects TRBV15 to TRBJ1-6; 8 positions agree with TRBD1. The CDR3 has 16 amino acids. V gave up 1 base and J gave up 7 bases; unmatched junction bases: 6. Germline V gives CDR1 LNHNV, CDR2 YYDKDF (reference sequence). CDR3 sequence (DNA): TGTGCCACCAGCAGAGCTCTCACAGGGGGAAATTCACCCCTCCACTTT. Encoded protein: CATSRALTGGNSPLHF.

This clonotype was counted a few times. The gene calls are TRBV5-1 and TRBJ1-2; D call uncertain. Germline CDR1 SGHRS, CDR2 YFSETQ. The CDR3 sequence is 13 residues long. Trimming stripped 0 bases from V and 8 bases from J, with 11 bases between. In DNA, the CDR3 is TGCGCCAGCAGCTTGGGGAGGACGGCAGGCTACACCTTC. Translation: CASSLGRTAGYTF.